This T cell receptor (beta chain) derives from a study of blood T cell repertoires in COVID-19. Study-level information: Sites across the United States, Italy and Spain contributed samples from acute and convalescent COVID-19. T cells, B-cell-depleted T cells, or PBMCs supplied cDNA or gDNA.

As handled by the study authors: Reference gene primer amplification gave nucleated cell count estimates. Method: immunoSEQ multiplex PCR; TCRdb's copy keeps in-frame clones and lacks some. V and J calls and clone size come straight from that table; D and trimming were deduced from the DNA. The data hold some 260,000 clones, with around 84% observed a single time. The germline V gene encodes CDR1 MNHNY and CDR2 SVGAGI (reference sequence). The CDR3 spans 15 residues. With 8 bases clipped from V and 9 bases from J, the junction kept 11 bases outside the gene matches. Across about two dozen US areas, participants ranged in age from about 18 to 100 years.

The receptor was isolated from a man aged 30 to 45 with acute COVID-19. The chain employs TRBV6-6 and TRBJ2-1, with 12 bases aligning to TRBD1. The source material was PBMCs or T cells enriched from blood (not recorded which). The DNA for the CDR3 is TGTGCCAGCTCCGCGGGACAGGGGGCGCTTTTTGAGCAGTTCTTC. This codes for CASSAGQGALFEQFF.